Below are 30 T cell receptor beta chains sequenced from a single sample in a study of cytomegalovirus exposure and HLA in healthy donors. PCR amplification relied on 60 Vbeta primers (plus 13 Jbeta primers). Using immunoSEQ multiplex PCR, the repertoire was profiled, and TCRdb retains in-frame clones only, with some absent. In the table there are some 120,000 clones, around three quarters of which are singletons. Input material: PBMCs. Receptors originate from a woman aged 18-29 years in good health and CMV-seropositive.

The chain uses TRBV5-1 and TRBJ2-1; D is ambiguous. Trimming removed 0 bases from V and 7 bases from J, with 5 bases in between. Germline V gene data show CDR1 as SGHRS and CDR2 as YFSETQ. The CDR3 has 12 residues. The CDR3 nucleotides are TGCGCCAGCAGCTTGGTAGAAAATGAGCAGTTCTTC. Translated, it gives CASSLVENEQFF.

V usage is TRBV10-3 and J usage is TRBJ2-3, with D unclear. Between the trimmed V and J ends, which lost 5 bases and 2 bases, there was a span of 20 bases. Germline V gives CDR1 ENHRY, CDR2 SYGVKD. The CDR3 sequence is 17 residues long. The CDR3: CAISPATGATNTDTQYF. The CDR3 DNA follows: TGTGCCATCAGTCCTGCTACGGGTGCCACCAACACAGATACGCAGTATTTT.

This clone occurred a few times. As DNA, the CDR3 is TGTGCCAGCAGCTTTAAAATGGGACTAGCGTTCTACGAGCAGTACTTC. Encoded protein: CASSFKMGLAFYEQYF. The V and J genes are TRBV11-2 and TRBJ2-7; 10 nucleotides align to TRBD2. The CDR3 is made up of 16 amino acids. V was clipped by 3 bases and J by 3 bases; unmatched bases: 8. The germline gives CDR1 SGHAT, CDR2 FQNNGV.

CDR3 nucleotide sequence: TGCGCCAGCAGCCAAGTATCCATGGGACTAGCGGGAGAATATGGAAATGAGCAGTTCTTC. It codes for CASSQVSMGLAGEYGNEQFF. The chain is built from TRBV4-1 and TRBJ2-1; 14 nucleotides line up with TRBD2. CDR1 and CDR2 (germline): MGHRA, YSYEKL. V lost 1 base to trimming and J lost 7 bases; unmatched junction nucleotides: 15. This CDR3 is 20 amino acids long.

This chain connects TRBV2 to TRBJ1-2, with 7 bases aligning to TRBD1. CDR3 size: 14 residues. Germline V gene sequence: CDR1 SNHLY, CDR2 FYNNEI. The J segment lost 4 bases and the V segment lost 6 bases, leaving 8 bases of the junction unmatched. CDR3 sequence (DNA): TGTGCCAGCAGGGAACAGGGGACATCCTATGGCTACACCTTC. Translated, it gives CASREQGTSYGYTF.

This chain joins TRBV25-1 and TRBJ1-2, with D possibly being TRBD1 (6 bases). The V end lost 1 base, the J end lost 14 bases, and 17 bases lay between the germline ends. This CDR3 has 13 amino acids. Germline assignment: CDR1 MGHDK and CDR2 SYGVNS. The CDR3 DNA follows: TGTGCCAGCAGTGAATTTCAAGGGCAGGGGAAGACCTTC. Translated: CASSEFQGQGKTF.

The chain is built from TRBV5-4 and TRBJ2-5; 10 bases are shared with TRBD2. This CDR3 has 16 amino acids. Trimming cost V 2 bases and J 3 bases; bases outside gene matches: 7. CDR1 SGHNT and CDR2 YYREEE come from the germline V gene (reference sequence). CDR3 sequence: CASSFPLAGLEETQYF. The CDR3 coding sequence is TGTGCCAGCAGCTTCCCACTAGCGGGACTGGAAGAGACCCAGTACTTC.

The rearrangement links TRBV28 to TRBJ2-7; D perhaps matches TRBD1 (5 bases). Per germline, CDR1 MDHEN and CDR2 SYDVKM. The CDR3 has 13 amino acids. The V end was cut by 3 bases, the J end by 1 base, with 7 bases between. The CDR3 DNA is TGTGCCAGCAGTTTGAGACAGTCCTACGAGCAGTACTTC. Translating it yields CASSLRQSYEQYF.

This clone was observed a handful of times. The chain carries TRBV9 and TRBJ1-3, with a possible D match to TRBD1 (6 bases). The ends were cut back, 2 bases at V and 8 bases at J, with 14 bases in the middle. CDR1 SGDLS and CDR2 YYNGEE come from the germline V gene. There are 14 residues in the CDR3. Written as DNA, the CDR3 is TGTGCCAGCAGCGTTCAGGGTGAGGGGGACACCATATATTTT. Amino acid sequence: CASSVQGEGDTIYF.

This sequence joins TRBV6-1 and TRBJ2-5; D call uncertain. The germline V and J ends were trimmed by 2 bases and 0 bases, with 10 bases remaining between them. The CDR3 contains 15 residues. The germline V gene has CDR1 MNHNS and CDR2 SASEGT. The CDR3 region has the DNA TGTGCCAGCAGTGAACTCGGTATATACCAAGAGACCCAGTACTTC. Residues: CASSELGIYQETQYF.

This clone was recorded a few times. The genes are TRBV5-5 and TRBJ2-7, with 8 bases lining up with TRBD1. V shed 0 bases, J shed 6 bases, and the junction held 2 bases outside the gene matches. Germline CDR1 SGHKS, CDR2 YYEKEE (reference sequence). This CDR3 is 13 amino acids long. The CDR3 here is CASSLGTGSEQYF. The CDR3 DNA sequence: TGTGCCAGCAGCTTGGGGACAGGGAGCGAGCAGTACTTC.

This clone was seen only once. The rearrangement joins TRBV9 to TRBJ1-2; no reliable D call. The CDR3 contains 11 residues. With 5 bases removed from V and 4 bases from J, the gap between germline ends came to 6 bases. Germline V lookup: CDR1 SGDLS, CDR2 YYNGEE. In DNA, the CDR3 is TGTGCCAGCAGACACCTCTATGGCTACACCTTC. This sequence encodes CASRHLYGYTF.

The chain links TRBV5-1 to TRBJ1-4; 9 bases are shared with TRBD1. The CDR3 runs 14 residues. Germline-derived CDR1 and CDR2 are SGHRS and YFSETQ. V shed 8 bases, J shed 11 bases, and the junction held 13 bases outside the gene matches. The CDR3 sequence is CASSPGQGLGKLFF. The CDR3 bases are TGCGCCAGTTCCCCGGGACAGGGACTCGGGAAACTGTTTTTT.

CDR3 coding DNA: TGTGCCAGCAGCCTCGGGACAGGGGGGACTGAAGCTTTCTTT. Translation: CASSLGTGGTEAFF. The chain is built from TRBV14 and TRBJ1-1, with 11 bases lining up with TRBD1. This CDR3 is 14 amino acids long. Trimming took 4 bases from V and 5 from J; bases not matched to a gene: 3. The V gene's germline CDR1 is SGHDN and CDR2 FVKESK. Supplemented by reference TRBV14 and TRBJ1-1, the full variable domain reads EAGVTQFPSHSVIEKGQTVTLRCDPISGHDNLYWYRRVMGKEIKFLLHFVKESKQDESGMPNNRFLAERTGGTYSTLKVQPAELEDSGVYFCASSLGTGGTEAFFGQGTRLTVV.

The chain recombines TRBV7-3 with TRBJ2-2, with TRBD1 matching 9 bases. V was clipped by 0 bases and J by 1 base; unmatched bases: 0. The CDR3 extends over 16 amino acids. CDR1 and CDR2 (germline): SGHTA, FQGTGA. The CDR3 region is CASSLTGQGNTGELFF. CDR3 coding DNA: TGTGCCAGCAGCTTAACGGGACAGGGGAACACCGGGGAGCTGTTTTTT.

The chain links TRBV11-3 to TRBJ1-6, with D perhaps matching TRBD1 (6 bases). Trimming took off 2 bases at V and 9 bases at J, with 11 bases between the two ends. The CDR3 loop spans 14 amino acids. The germline V gene encodes CDR1 SGHNT and CDR2 YENEEA. CDR3 region: CASSLTGYGSPLHF. CDR3 DNA: TGTGCCAGCAGCTTAACAGGGTATGGTTCACCCCTCCACTTT.

This clone was seen once. This chain joins TRBV27 and TRBJ2-1, with 10 bases that match TRBD2. V gave up 4 bases and J gave up 4 bases; unmatched junction bases: 10. Germline lookup yields CDR1 MNHEY and CDR2 SMNVEV (reference sequence). This CDR3 comprises 17 residues. The CDR3, as DNA: TGTGCCAGCAGTTCCGCCCGGACTAGCGGAGTATACAATGAGCAGTTCTTC. Its translation: CASSSARTSGVYNEQFF.

V is TRBV4-1 and J is TRBJ2-7; TRBD2 agrees at 10 bases. The CDR3 is made up of 15 amino acids. Germline lookup yields CDR1 MGHRA and CDR2 YSYEKL. V lost 0 bases and J lost 4; bases outside the gene matches: 3. CDR3 DNA: TGCGCCAGCAGCCAAGAGCTAGCGGGAGTGTACGAGCAGTACTTC. Its protein is CASSQELAGVYEQYF.

This chain links TRBV7-8 with TRBJ2-7; possibly TRBD1 for D (7 bases). Germline V gene sequence: CDR1 SGHVS, CDR2 FQNEAQ. V was clipped by 2 bases and J by 3 bases, with 11 bases between them. This CDR3 has 14 amino acids. The CDR3 DNA reads as TGTGCCAGCAGCTTACGGCGGGACAGCTACGAGCAGTACTTC. Its protein product is CASSLRRDSYEQYF.

The V call is TRBV15, the J call TRBJ2-3; 14 nucleotides align to TRBD2. The CDR3 consists of 16 residues. V lost 5 bases to trimming and J lost 4 bases; unmatched junction nucleotides: 5. Germline CDR1 is LNHNV and CDR2 is YYDKDF (reference sequence). The CDR3 here is CATSGTSGSSADTQYF. CDR3 bases: TGTGCCACCAGCGGGACTAGCGGGAGTTCGGCAGATACGCAGTATTTT.

V and J are TRBV20-1 and TRBJ2-2; D gene uncertain. This CDR3 region has 11 residues. V was clipped by 5 bases and J by 6 bases, with 7 bases between them. Germline loops: CDR1 DFQATT, CDR2 SNEGSKA (reference sequence). The CDR3 loop reads CSASIPGELFF. The DNA of the CDR3 is TGCAGTGCTTCAATCCCCGGGGAGCTGTTTTTT.

J is TRBJ2-2 and V is TRBV5-6; D gene unclear. CDR1 is SGHDT, CDR2 YYEEEE, per germline. V was clipped by 0 bases and J by 5 bases, with 11 bases between them. The CDR3 totals 15 residues. The CDR3 nucleotides are TGTGCCAGCAGCTTGGCCGGCAGGTATACCGGGGAGCTGTTTTTT. Its protein product is CASSLAGRYTGELFF.

This chain connects TRBV6-5 to TRBJ1-1; 7 nucleotides match TRBD1. The J segment lost 6 bases and the V segment lost 0 bases, leaving 4 bases of the junction unmatched. The CDR3 is made up of 14 amino acids. Per germline, CDR1 MNHEY and CDR2 SVGAGI. CDR3 residues: CASSYSNRGPEAFF. In DNA, the CDR3 is TGTGCCAGCAGTTACTCAAACAGGGGCCCTGAAGCTTTCTTT.

V gene TRBV28 combines with J gene TRBJ1-3, with TRBD1 matching over 9 bases. The CDR3 is 15 residues long. V was clipped by 5 bases and J by 2 bases; unmatched bases: 4. Germline loops: CDR1 MDHEN, CDR2 SYDVKM. This CDR3 is CASSRTGGPGNTIYF. CDR3 DNA: TGTGCCAGCAGTCGAACAGGGGGCCCTGGAAACACCATATATTTT.

The rearrangement links TRBV5-1 to TRBJ2-7; tentatively, D is TRBD1 (6 bases). In germline, CDR1 is SGHRS, CDR2 YFSETQ. There are 14 residues in the CDR3. V gave up 0 bases and J gave up 3 bases, with 10 bases separating them. The CDR3 DNA reads TGCGCCAGCAGCTTGGACAGGGAATTCTACGAGCAGTACTTC. It encodes CASSLDREFYEQYF.

The chain combines TRBV30 with TRBJ1-4; D may be TRBD1 (6 bases). V was trimmed by 4 bases and J by 7 bases, leaving 16 bases between them. Germline V gene lookup returns CDR1 GTSNPN and CDR2 SVGIG (reference sequence). The CDR3 totals 14 residues. The CDR3 bases are TGTGCCTGGAAGATTTTGGGGGCAGGTGAAAAACTGTTTTTT. Protein: CAWKILGAGEKLFF.

V and J are TRBV5-1 and TRBJ1-1, with 10 bases aligning to TRBD1. The germline gives CDR1 SGHRS, CDR2 YFSETQ. Losses at the gene ends were 6 bases for V and 10 bases for J; bases not matched to a gene: 15. The CDR3 extends over 15 amino acids. DNA of the CDR3: TGCGCCAGCACCCCCTTTCCGGGACAGGGGTTCGTAGCTTTCTTT. Its translation: CASTPFPGQGFVAFF.

In this sample, this clone turned up a few times. CDR3 in amino acids: CASSPRQGEETQYF. CDR3 in DNA: TGTGCCAGCAGCCCCCGACAGGGAGAAGAGACCCAGTACTTC. The chain couples TRBV11-3 to TRBJ2-5; 7 nucleotides align to TRBD1. The V gene's germline CDR1 is SGHNT and CDR2 YENEEA. V lost 5 bases, J lost 3 bases, and 6 bases stayed unmatched. The CDR3 consists of 14 residues. The entire variable domain, with the rest obtained from reference TRBV11-3 and TRBJ2-5, is as follows: EAGVVQSPRYKIIEKKQPVAFWCNPISGHNTLYWYLQNLGQGPELLIRYENEEAVDDSQLPKDRFSAERLKGVDSTLKIQPAELGDSAVYLCASSPRQGEETQYFGPGTRLLVL.

This rearrangement joins TRBV9 to TRBJ2-7, with D perhaps matching TRBD2 (6 bases). The germline V and J ends were trimmed by 7 bases and 2 bases, with 16 bases remaining between them. Germline V gene lookup returns CDR1 SGDLS and CDR2 YYNGEE. The CDR3 is made up of 14 amino acids. The CDR3 region is CASSLAFTTYEQYF. The DNA of the CDR3 is TGTGCCAGCTCGCTAGCGTTCACAACCTACGAGCAGTACTTC.

This clone occurred a few times. This chain links TRBV27 with TRBJ2-1, with a tentative D call TRBD2 (6 bases). The germline V and J ends were trimmed by 7 bases and 9 bases, with 22 bases remaining between them. The CDR3 is 15 amino acids. Germline CDR1 and CDR2: MNHEY and SMNVEV (reference sequence). The CDR3 bases are TGTGCCAGCAAAAGGGTTGAGACTAGGTCGTCTGAGCAGTTCTTC. Protein: CASKRVETRSSEQFF.